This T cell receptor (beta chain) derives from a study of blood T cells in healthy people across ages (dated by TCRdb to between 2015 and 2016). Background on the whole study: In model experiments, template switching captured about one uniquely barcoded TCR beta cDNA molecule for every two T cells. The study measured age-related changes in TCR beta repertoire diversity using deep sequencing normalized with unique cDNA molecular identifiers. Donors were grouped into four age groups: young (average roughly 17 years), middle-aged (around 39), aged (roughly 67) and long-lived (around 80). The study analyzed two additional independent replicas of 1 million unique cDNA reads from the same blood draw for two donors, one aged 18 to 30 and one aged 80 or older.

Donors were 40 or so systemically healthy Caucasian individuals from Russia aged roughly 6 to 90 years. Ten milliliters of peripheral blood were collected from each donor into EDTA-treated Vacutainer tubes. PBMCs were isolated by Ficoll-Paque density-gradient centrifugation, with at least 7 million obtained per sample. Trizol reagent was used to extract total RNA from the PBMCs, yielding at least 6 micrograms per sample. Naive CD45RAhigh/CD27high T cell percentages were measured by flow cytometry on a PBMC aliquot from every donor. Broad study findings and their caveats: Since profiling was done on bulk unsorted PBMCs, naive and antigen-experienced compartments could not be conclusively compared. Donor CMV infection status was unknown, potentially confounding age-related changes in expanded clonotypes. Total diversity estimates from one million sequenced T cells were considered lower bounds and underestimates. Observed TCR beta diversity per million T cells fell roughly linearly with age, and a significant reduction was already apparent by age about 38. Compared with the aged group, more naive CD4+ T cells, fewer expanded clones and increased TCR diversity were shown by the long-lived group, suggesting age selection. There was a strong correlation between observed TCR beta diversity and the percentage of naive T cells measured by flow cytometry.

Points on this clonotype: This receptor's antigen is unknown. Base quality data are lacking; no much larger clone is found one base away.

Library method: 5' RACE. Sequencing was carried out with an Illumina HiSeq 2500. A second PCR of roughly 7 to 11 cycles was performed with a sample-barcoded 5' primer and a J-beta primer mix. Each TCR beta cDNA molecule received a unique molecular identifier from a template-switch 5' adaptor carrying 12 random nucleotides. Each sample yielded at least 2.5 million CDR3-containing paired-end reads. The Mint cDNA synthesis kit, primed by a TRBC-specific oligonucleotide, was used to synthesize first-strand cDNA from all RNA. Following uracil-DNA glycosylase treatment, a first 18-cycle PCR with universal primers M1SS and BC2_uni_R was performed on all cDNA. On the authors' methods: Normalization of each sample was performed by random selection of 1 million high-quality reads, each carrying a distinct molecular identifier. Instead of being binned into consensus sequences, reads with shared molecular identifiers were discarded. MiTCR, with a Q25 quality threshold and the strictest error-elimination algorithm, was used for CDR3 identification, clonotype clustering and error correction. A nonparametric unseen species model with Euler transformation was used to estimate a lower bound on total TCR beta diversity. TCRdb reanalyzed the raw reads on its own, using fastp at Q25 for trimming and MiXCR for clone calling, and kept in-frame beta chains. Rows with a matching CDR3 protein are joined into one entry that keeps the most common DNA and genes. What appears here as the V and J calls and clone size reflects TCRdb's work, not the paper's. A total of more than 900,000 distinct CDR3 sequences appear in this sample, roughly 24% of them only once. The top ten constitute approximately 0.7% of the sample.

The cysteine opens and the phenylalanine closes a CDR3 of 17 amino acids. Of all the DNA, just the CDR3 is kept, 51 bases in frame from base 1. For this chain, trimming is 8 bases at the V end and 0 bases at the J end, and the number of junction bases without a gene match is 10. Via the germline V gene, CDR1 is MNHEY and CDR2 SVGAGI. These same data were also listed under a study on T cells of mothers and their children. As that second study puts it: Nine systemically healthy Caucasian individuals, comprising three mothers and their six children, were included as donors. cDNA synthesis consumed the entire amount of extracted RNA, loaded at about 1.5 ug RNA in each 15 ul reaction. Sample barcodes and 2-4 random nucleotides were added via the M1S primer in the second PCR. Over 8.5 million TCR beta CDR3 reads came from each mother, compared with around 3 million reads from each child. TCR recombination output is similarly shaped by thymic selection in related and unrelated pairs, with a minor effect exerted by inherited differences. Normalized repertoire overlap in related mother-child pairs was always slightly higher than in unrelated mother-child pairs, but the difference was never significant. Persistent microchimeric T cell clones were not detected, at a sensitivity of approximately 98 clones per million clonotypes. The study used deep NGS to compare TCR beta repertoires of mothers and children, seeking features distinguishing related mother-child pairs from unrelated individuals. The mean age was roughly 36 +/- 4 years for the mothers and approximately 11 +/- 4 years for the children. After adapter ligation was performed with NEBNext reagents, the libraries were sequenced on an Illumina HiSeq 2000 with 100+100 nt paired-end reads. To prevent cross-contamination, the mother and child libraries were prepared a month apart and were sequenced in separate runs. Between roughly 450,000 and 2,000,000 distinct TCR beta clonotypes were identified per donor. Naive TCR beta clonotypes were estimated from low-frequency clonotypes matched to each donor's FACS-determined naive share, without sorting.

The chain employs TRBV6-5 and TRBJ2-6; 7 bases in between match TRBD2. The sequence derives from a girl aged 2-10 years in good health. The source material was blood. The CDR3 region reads CASCFGTGGSGANVLTF. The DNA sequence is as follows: TGTGCCAGCTGTTTTGGGACGGGGGGCTCTGGGGCCAACGTCCTGACTTTC.